The subject of this entry is one T cell receptor beta chain. The data stem from a study of radiation and T cells in renal cell carcinoma. The data were produced by immunoSEQ multiplex PCR, yet TCRdb's version contains in-frame clones alone and is incomplete. The sample consists of some 150,000 clones, 70% to 90% of them appearing once. The V gene end was trimmed by 0 bases and the J gene end by 4 bases; junction bases not matched to a gene: 10. The CDR3 is 17 residues long. Germline-derived CDR1 and CDR2 are SGDLS and YYNGEE. Indicated time point: blood 4 weeks post-SBRT, at nephrectomy. The treatment is: 15 Gy SBRT to primary tumor, nephrectomy 4 weeks later. Nephrectomy followed 15 Gy stereotactic body radiation by 4 weeks.

The source was blood, collected from a patient whose treatment included radiotherapy and nephrectomy. This rearrangement joins TRBV9 to TRBJ2-1, with 7 bases identical to TRBD2. The receptor was derived from a woman aged 45-59 years with renal cell carcinoma. The CDR3 bases are TGTGCCAGCAGCGTAGGGAGTGGCGGGAGAGGATACAATGAGCAGTTCTTC. It encodes CASSVGSGGRGYNEQFF. Looking up the rest from reference TRBV9 and TRBJ2-1 gives the full variable domain: DSGVTQTPKHLITATGQRVTLRCSPRSGDLSVYWYQQSLDQGLQFLIQYYNGEERAKGNILERFSAQQFPDLHSELNLSSLELGDSALYFCASSVGSGGRGYNEQFFGPGTRLTVL.